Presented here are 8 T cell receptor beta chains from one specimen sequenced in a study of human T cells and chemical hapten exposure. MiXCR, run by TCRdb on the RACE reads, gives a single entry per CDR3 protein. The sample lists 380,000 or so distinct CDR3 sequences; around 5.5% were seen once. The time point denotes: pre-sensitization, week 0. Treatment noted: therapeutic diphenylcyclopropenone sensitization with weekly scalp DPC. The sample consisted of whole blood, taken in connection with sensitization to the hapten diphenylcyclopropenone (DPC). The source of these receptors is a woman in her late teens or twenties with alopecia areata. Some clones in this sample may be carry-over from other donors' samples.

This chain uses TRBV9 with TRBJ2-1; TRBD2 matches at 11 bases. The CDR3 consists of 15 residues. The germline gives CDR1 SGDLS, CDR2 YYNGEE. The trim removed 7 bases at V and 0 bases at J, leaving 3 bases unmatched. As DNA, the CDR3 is TGTGCCAGCCGACTAGCGGGGAACTCCTACAATGAGCAGTTCTTC. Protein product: CASRLAGNSYNEQFF.

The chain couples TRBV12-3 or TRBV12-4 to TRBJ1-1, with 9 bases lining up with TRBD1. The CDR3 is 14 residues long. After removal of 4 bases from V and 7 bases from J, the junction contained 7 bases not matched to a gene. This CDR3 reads CASSSYRDRVEAFF. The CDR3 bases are TGTGCCAGCAGTTCCTACCGGGACAGGGTTGAAGCTTTCTTT.

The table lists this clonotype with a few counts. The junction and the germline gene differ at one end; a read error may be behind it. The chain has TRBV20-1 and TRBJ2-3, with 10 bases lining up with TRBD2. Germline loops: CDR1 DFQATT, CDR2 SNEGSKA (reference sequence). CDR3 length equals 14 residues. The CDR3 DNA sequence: TGCAGTGCCAGAGCGGGGGGGAGGGCAGATACGCAGTATTTT. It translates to CSARAGGRADTQYF.

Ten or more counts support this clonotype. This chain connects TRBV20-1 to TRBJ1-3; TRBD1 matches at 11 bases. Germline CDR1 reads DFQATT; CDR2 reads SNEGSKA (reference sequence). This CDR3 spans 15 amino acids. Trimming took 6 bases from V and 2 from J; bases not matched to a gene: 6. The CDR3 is CSAPGQGVPGNTIYF. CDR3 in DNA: TGCAGTGCACCGGGACAGGGGGTACCTGGAAACACCATATATTTT.

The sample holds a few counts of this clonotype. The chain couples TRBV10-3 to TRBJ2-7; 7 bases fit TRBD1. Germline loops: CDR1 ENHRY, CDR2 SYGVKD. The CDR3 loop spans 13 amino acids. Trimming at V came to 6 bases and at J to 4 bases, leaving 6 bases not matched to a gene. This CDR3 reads CAISAADRYEQYF. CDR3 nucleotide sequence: TGTGCCATCAGCGCCGCGGACAGGTACGAGCAGTACTTC.

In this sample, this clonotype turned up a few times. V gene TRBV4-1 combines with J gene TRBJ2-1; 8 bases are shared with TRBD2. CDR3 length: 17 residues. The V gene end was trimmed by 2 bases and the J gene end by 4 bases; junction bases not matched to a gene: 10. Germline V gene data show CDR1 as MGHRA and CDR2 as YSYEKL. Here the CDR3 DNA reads TGCGCCAGCAGCCAAATTAGTGAGCGGGGGAGTTACAATGAGCAGTTCTTC. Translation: CASSQISERGSYNEQFF.

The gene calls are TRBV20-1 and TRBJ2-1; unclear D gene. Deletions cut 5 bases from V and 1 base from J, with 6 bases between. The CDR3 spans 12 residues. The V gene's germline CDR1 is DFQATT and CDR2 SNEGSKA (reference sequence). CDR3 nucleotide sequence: TGCAGTGCTTTGTTATCCTACAATGAGCAGTTCTTC. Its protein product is CSALLSYNEQFF.

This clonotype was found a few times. CDR3 sequence: CASSLAQGFSGNTIYF. CDR3 coding DNA: TGTGCCAGCAGCTTAGCCCAGGGATTCTCTGGAAACACCATATATTTT. This chain joins TRBV7-2 and TRBJ1-3; possibly TRBD1 for D (5 bases). The germline CDR1 and CDR2 sequences are SGHTA and FQGNSA. The germline V and J ends were trimmed by 0 bases and 0 bases, with 9 bases remaining between them. CDR3 length equals 16 residues.